Below are 16 T cell receptor beta chains sequenced from a single sample in a study of cytomegalovirus exposure and HLA in healthy donors. PCR was performed using 60 Vbeta and 13 Jbeta primers. Profiled with immunoSEQ multiplex PCR; TCRdb holds only in-frame clones, not every one. The sample consists of 150,000 to 200,000 clones, 83% of them appearing once. The sample taken for sequencing was PBMCs. These receptors were collected from a man in his fifties in good health and CMV-seropositive.

The chain combines TRBV27 with TRBJ1-5; 8 nucleotides align to TRBD1. The CDR3 loop spans 15 amino acids. Germline assignment: CDR1 MNHEY and CDR2 SMNVEV (reference sequence). V gave up 2 bases and J gave up 4 bases; unmatched junction bases: 4. CDR3 in amino acids: CASSLNRGLNQPQHF. In nucleotides, the CDR3 is TGTGCCAGCAGTTTAAACAGGGGGTTAAATCAGCCCCAGCATTTT.

The chain combines TRBV30 with TRBJ1-1; D is possibly TRBD1 (6 bases). The CDR3 is 14 residues long. Trimming pared 0 bases from V and 4 bases from J, leaving 12 bases between. Germline V gene data show CDR1 as GTSNPN and CDR2 as SVGIG (reference sequence). The DNA of the CDR3 is TGTGCCTGGAGTGTATACAGGGTGGGCACTGAAGCTTTCTTT. Residues: CAWSVYRVGTEAFF.

The chain joins TRBV15 to TRBJ2-6; the D is unclear. Trimming pared 5 bases from V and 1 base from J, leaving 9 bases between. The CDR3 is 15 residues long. Germline V gene lookup returns CDR1 LNHNV and CDR2 YYDKDF (reference sequence). CDR3 bases: TGTGCCACCAGCGGTCAGGTGTCTGGGGCCAACGTCCTGACTTTC. It codes for CATSGQVSGANVLTF.

The CDR3 DNA reads TGTGCCAGCAGTTTTCTTGGAACAGGAGCTTCTGGGGCCAACGTCCTGACTTTC. Translating it yields CASSFLGTGASGANVLTF. The V gene is TRBV7-9, the J gene TRBJ2-6, with D perhaps TRBD1 (5 bases). Germline-derived CDR1 and CDR2 are SEHNR and FQNEAQ (reference sequence). The V and J ends lost 6 bases and 1 base respectively, with 19 bases between them. This CDR3 contains 18 residues.

The CDR3 region is CASSEQDNSPLHF. The DNA of the CDR3 is TGTGCCAGCAGTGAACAGGATAATTCACCCCTCCACTTT. V gene TRBV25-1 combines with J gene TRBJ1-6; D remains ambiguous. The CDR3 runs to 13 residues. Germline CDR1 reads MGHDK; CDR2 reads SYGVNS. Trimming shortened V by 2 bases and J by 5 bases, and 4 bases separated the two germline ends.

J is TRBJ2-7 and V is TRBV7-5; whether TRBD2, the table's D call, matches the DNA was not checked. TRBV7-5 corresponds to a pseudogene. The CDR3 spans 15 residues. The CDR3 protein is CVRSLVRCSLGEQYF. The CDR3 region has the DNA TGTGTCAGAAGCTTAGTGCGGTGCTCTCTTGGTGAGCAGTACTTC.

The genes are TRBV14 and TRBJ2-3; D gene unclear. Germline assignment: CDR1 SGHDN and CDR2 FVKESK. The length of the CDR3 is 13 residues. The V end was cut by 0 bases, the J end by 9 bases, with 10 bases between. DNA of the CDR3: TGTGCCAGCAGCCAAGAAACGGGTCCCACGCAGTATTTT. Its translation is CASSQETGPTQYF.

The chain joins TRBV18 to TRBJ2-3; D is possibly TRBD2 (5 bases). Germline values: CDR1 KGHSH, CDR2 LQKENI. Trimming took off 2 bases at V and 4 bases at J, with 22 bases between the two ends. This CDR3 comprises 18 residues. CDR3 region: CASSPFLAGVDSPDTQYF. The DNA of the CDR3 is TGTGCCAGCTCACCATTCCTAGCCGGGGTGGACTCCCCAGATACGCAGTATTTT.

This clone was observed a single time. This sequence joins TRBV10-3 and TRBJ1-5, with D hard to call. CDR1 and CDR2 from the germline V gene are ENHRY and SYGVKD. This CDR3 has 13 residues. Deletions cut 2 bases from V and 7 bases from J, with 9 bases between. The chain's CDR3 is CAISEGLGQPQHF. Written as DNA, the CDR3 is TGTGCCATCAGTGAGGGTCTCGGGCAGCCCCAGCATTTT.

The chain has TRBV7-3 and TRBJ2-6; possible D gene TRBD2, 6 bases. The CDR3 totals 17 residues. Trimming stripped 5 bases from V and 0 bases from J, with 14 bases between. Germline V lookup: CDR1 SGHTA, CDR2 FQGTGA. The CDR3: CASSRDSLTSGANVLTF. CDR3 in DNA: TGTGCCAGCAGCAGGGACTCGTTAACCTCTGGGGCCAACGTCCTGACTTTC. The complete variable domain, with remaining parts taken from reference TRBV7-3 and TRBJ2-6, reads GAGVSQTPSNKVTEKGKYVELRCDPISGHTALYWYRQSLGQGPEFLIYFQGTGAADDSGLPNDRFFAVRPEGSVSTLKIQRTERGDSAVYLCASSRDSLTSGANVLTFGAGSRLTVL.

This sequence joins TRBV6-5 and TRBJ2-1, with D possibly TRBD1 on 5 matching bases. CDR1 MNHEY and CDR2 SVGAGI come from the germline V gene. V was clipped by 8 bases and J by 5 bases, with 10 bases between them. The CDR3 consists of 12 residues. This chain's CDR3 is CASLDNHNEQFF. The CDR3 coding sequence is TGTGCCAGCTTGGACAACCACAATGAGCAGTTCTTC.

The chain links TRBV6-5 to TRBJ2-5; the D gene is possibly TRBD1 (6 bases). Germline V gives CDR1 MNHEY, CDR2 SVGAGI. Trimming shortened V by 8 bases and J by 2 bases, and 18 bases separated the two germline ends. The CDR3 length is 15 residues. CDR3 sequence (DNA): TGTGCCAGCGCTGCTACAAACAGGGCTCAAGAGACCCAGTACTTC. Translating gives CASAATNRAQETQYF.

This rearrangement joins TRBV30 to TRBJ1-1; 8 nucleotides line up with TRBD1. Trimming removed 5 bases from V and 2 bases from J; junction bases left unmatched: 1. The CDR3 runs to 12 residues. Germline V lookup: CDR1 GTSNPN, CDR2 SVGIG (reference sequence). The CDR3 DNA sequence: TGTGCCTGGGACAGGGGTAACACTGAAGCTTTCTTT. Amino acids: CAWDRGNTEAFF.

This clone was detected only once. The chain uses TRBV9 and TRBJ1-2, with 7 bases fitting TRBD1. The V segment lost 0 bases and the J segment 8 bases; nucleotides outside the gene matches: 4. The CDR3 is 13 amino acids. Germline CDR1 SGDLS, CDR2 YYNGEE. Written as DNA, the CDR3 is TGTGCCAGCAGCGTAGAGGCACAGGGGGGCTACACCTTC. This codes for CASSVEAQGGYTF. The full variable domain, completed using reference TRBV9 and TRBJ1-2, is DSGVTQTPKHLITATGQRVTLRCSPRSGDLSVYWYQQSLDQGLQFLIQYYNGEERAKGNILERFSAQQFPDLHSELNLSSLELGDSALYFCASSVEAQGGYTFGSGTRLTVV.

This clone showed up just once. The V gene is TRBV4-1, the J gene TRBJ2-2; 12 bases map to TRBD2. Per the germline V gene, CDR1 is MGHRA and CDR2 is YSYEKL. The V gene end was trimmed by 5 bases and the J gene end by 2 bases; junction bases not matched to a gene: 3. This CDR3 has 16 residues. This CDR3 reads CASSLGLAGNTGELFF. The CDR3 nucleotides read TGCGCCAGCAGCTTGGGACTAGCGGGTAACACCGGGGAGCTGTTTTTT.

The V call is TRBV7-8, the J call TRBJ2-7, with 9 bases lining up with TRBD2. The V and J ends lost 6 bases and 5 bases, in that order; junction bases with no gene match: 8. CDR3 length: 14 amino acids. CDR1 SGHVS and CDR2 FQNEAQ come from the germline V gene. The CDR3 DNA reads TGTGCCAGCAGTTCAGCGGGAGGTATCCACGAGCAGTACTTC. Translated: CASSSAGGIHEQYF.